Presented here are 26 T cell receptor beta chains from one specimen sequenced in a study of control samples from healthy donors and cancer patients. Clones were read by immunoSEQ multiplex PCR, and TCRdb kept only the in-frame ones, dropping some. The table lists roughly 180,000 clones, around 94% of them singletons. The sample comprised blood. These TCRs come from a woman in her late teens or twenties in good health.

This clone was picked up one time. For the CDR3, the DNA is TGTGCCAGCAGTTCTCCTAGGGCCGATTGGGGCTACACCTTC. It yields the protein CASSSPRADWGYTF. V is TRBV28 and J is TRBJ1-2; D gene unclear. With 4 bases removed from V and 8 bases from J, the gap between germline ends came to 17 bases. The CDR3 covers 14 residues. From germline, CDR1 is MDHEN and CDR2 SYDVKM.

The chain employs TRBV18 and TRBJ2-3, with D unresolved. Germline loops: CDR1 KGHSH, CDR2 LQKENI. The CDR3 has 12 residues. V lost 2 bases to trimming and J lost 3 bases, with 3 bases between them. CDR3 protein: CASSPNTDTQYF. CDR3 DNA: TGTGCCAGCTCACCAAATACAGATACGCAGTATTTT.

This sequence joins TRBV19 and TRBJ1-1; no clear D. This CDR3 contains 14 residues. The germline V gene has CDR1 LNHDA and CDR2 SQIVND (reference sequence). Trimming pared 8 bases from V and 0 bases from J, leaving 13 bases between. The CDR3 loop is CASSPNRLNTEAFF. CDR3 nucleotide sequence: TGTGCCAGTTCCCCAAACCGGTTGAACACTGAAGCTTTCTTT.

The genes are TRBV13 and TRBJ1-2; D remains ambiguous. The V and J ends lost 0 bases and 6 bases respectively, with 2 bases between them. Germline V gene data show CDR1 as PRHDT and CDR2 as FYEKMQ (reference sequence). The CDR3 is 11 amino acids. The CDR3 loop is CASSLGHGYTF. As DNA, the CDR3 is TGTGCCAGCAGCTTAGGACATGGCTACACCTTC.

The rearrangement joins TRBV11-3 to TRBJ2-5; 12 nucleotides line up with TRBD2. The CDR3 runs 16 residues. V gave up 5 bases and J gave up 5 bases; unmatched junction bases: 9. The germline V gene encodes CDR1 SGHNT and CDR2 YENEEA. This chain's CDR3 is CASSLGASGGDETQYF. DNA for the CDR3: TGTGCCAGCAGCCTAGGGGCTAGCGGGGGGGACGAGACCCAGTACTTC.

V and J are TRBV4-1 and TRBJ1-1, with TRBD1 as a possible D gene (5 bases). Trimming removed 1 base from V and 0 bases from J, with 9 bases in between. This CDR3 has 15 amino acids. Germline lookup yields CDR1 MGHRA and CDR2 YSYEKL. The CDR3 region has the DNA TGCGCCAGCAGCCAAGCAGGGTTTCTGAACACTGAAGCTTTCTTT. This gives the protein CASSQAGFLNTEAFF.

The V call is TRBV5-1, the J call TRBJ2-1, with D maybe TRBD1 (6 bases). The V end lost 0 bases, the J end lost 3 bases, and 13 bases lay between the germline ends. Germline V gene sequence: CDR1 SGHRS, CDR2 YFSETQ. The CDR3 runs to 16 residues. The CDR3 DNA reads TGCGCCAGCAGCTTGGCCAGGGGAACTCTCTACAATGAGCAGTTCTTC. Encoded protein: CASSLARGTLYNEQFF.

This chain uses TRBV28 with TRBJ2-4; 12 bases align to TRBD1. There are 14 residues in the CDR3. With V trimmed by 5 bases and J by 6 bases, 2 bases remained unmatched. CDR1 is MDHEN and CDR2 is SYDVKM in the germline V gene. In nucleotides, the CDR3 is TGTGCCAGCAGTGGGACAGGGGGCGCAAACATTCAGTACTTC. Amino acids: CASSGTGGANIQYF.

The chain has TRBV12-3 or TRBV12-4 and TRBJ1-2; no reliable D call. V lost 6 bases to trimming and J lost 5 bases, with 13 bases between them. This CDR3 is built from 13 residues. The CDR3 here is CASSPAVRYGYTF. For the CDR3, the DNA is TGTGCCAGCAGCCCCGCCGTCCGGTATGGCTACACCTTC.

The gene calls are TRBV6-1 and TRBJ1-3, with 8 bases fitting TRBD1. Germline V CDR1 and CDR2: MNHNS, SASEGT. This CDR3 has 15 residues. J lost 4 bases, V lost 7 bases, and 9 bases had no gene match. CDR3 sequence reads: CASTPSTGEGNTIYF. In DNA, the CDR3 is TGTGCCAGCACCCCATCGACAGGGGAAGGAAACACCATATATTTT.

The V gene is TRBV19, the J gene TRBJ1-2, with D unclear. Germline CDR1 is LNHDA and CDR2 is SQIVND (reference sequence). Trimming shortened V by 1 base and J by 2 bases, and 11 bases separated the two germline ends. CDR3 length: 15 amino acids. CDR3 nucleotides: TGTGCCAGTAGTATAGTAAGAGGAGAGAACTATGGCTACACCTTC. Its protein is CASSIVRGENYGYTF.

The CDR3 bases are TGCAGTGCTAGTGTGGGGGGCACTGAAGCTTTCTTT. It encodes CSASVGGTEAFF. The chain couples TRBV20-1 to TRBJ1-1; D may be TRBD1 (5 bases). The V gene's germline CDR1 is DFQATT and CDR2 SNEGSKA (reference sequence). The CDR3 length is 12 residues. V lost 3 bases and J 4 bases, leaving 9 bases between the germline ends.

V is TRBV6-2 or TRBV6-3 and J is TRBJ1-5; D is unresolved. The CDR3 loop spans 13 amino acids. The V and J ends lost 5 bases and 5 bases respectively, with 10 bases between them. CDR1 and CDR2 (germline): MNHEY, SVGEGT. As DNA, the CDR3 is TGTGCCAGCAGTGGATTCTCCTATCAGCCCCAGCATTTT. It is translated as CASSGFSYQPQHF.

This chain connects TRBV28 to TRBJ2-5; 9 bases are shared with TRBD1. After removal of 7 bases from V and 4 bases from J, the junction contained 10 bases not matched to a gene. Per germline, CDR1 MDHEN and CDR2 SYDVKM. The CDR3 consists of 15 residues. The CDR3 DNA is TGTGCCAGCAAACGGACAGGGGCCAGGAGAGAGACCCAGTACTTC. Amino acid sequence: CASKRTGARRETQYF.

Written as DNA, the CDR3 is TGTGCCACGGAGCAGCGGGGGGACTACGAGCAGTACTTC. Translating gives CATEQRGDYEQYF. The chain carries TRBV10-3 and TRBJ2-7; 9 bases map to TRBD2. The length of the CDR3 is 13 residues. Per germline, CDR1 ENHRY and CDR2 SYGVKD. The V gene end was trimmed by 10 bases and the J gene end by 3 bases; junction bases not matched to a gene: 7.

For the CDR3, the DNA is TGTGCCAGCAGCCAAGATCGAGGAGCCGGAAACACCATATATTTT. This sequence encodes CASSQDRGAGNTIYF. This sequence joins TRBV3-1 (or the pseudogene TRBV3-2) and TRBJ1-3; D not resolved. V lost 0 bases, J lost 4 bases, and 10 bases lay in between. CDR3 length: 15 amino acids. CDR1 is LGHDT and CDR2 is YNNKEL in the germline V gene (reference sequence).

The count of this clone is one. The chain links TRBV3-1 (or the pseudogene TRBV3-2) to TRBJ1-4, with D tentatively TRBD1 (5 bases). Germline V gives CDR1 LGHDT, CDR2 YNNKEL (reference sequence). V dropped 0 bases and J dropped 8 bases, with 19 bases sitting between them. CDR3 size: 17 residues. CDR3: CASSQEVRPEGTEKLFF. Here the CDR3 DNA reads TGTGCCAGCAGCCAAGAGGTCCGGCCTGAGGGGACGGAAAAACTGTTTTTT.

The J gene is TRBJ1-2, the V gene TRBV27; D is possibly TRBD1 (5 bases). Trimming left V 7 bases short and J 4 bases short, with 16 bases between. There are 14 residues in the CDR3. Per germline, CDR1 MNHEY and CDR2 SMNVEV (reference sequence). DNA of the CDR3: TGTGCCAGCAAAGTTTTGGGACGAAGCTATGGCTACACCTTC. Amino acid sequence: CASKVLGRSYGYTF.

The CDR3 is CASSGHLTTNEKLFF. The CDR3 DNA reads as TGTGCCAGCAGTGGACATCTGACAACTAATGAAAAACTGTTTTTT. The chain joins TRBV25-1 to TRBJ1-4; D gene ambiguous. Germline CDR1 is MGHDK and CDR2 is SYGVNS. The CDR3 consists of 15 residues. V was pared by 4 bases and J by 0 bases, with 9 bases between.

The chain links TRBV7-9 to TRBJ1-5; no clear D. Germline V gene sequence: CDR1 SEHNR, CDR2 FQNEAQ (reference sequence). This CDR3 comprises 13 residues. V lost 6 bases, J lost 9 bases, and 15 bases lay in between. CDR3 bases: TGTGCCAGCAGATCAGGACGGGGAGGGCCCCAGCATTTT. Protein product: CASRSGRGGPQHF.

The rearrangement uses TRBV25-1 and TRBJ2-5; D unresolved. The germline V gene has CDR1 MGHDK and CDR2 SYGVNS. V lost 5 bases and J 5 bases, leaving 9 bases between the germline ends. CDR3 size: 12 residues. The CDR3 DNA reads TGTGCCAGCAGTCCACCCAGGGAGACCCAGTACTTC. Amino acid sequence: CASSPPRETQYF.

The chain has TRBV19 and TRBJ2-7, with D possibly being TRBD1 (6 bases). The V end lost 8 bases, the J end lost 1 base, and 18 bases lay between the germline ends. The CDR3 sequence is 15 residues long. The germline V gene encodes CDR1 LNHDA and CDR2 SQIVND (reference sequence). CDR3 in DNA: TGTGCCAGTGGTTCTACAGGGTTTGGTTCCTACGAGCAGTACTTC. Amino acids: CASGSTGFGSYEQYF.

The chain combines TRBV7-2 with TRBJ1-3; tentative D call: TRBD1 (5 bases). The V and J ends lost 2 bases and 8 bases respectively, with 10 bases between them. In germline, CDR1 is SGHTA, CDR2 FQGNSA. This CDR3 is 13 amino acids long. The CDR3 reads CASSLWGGDTIYF. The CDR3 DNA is TGTGCCAGCAGCTTATGGGGGGGAGACACCATATATTTT.

The CDR3 is CATSRGTSGKGSYNEQFF. CDR3 sequence (DNA): TGTGCCACCAGCAGAGGGACTAGCGGAAAGGGCTCCTACAATGAGCAGTTCTTC. The chain couples TRBV15 to TRBJ2-1; 10 bases align to TRBD2. This CDR3 has 18 residues. Germline trimming cut 1 base from V and 0 bases from J; bases unmatched to any gene: 6. Germline CDR1 and CDR2: LNHNV and YYDKDF (reference sequence).

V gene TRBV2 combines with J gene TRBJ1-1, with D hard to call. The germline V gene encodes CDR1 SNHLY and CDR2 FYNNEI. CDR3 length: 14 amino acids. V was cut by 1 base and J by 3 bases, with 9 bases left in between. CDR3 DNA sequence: TGTGCCAGCAGTGAAGAGGGAGTCGACACTGAAGCTTTCTTT. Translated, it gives CASSEEGVDTEAFF.

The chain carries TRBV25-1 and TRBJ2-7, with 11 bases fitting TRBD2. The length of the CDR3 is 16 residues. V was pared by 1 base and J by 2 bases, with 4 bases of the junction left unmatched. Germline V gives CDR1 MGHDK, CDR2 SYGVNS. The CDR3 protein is CASSESETSGTYEQYF. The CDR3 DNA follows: TGTGCCAGCAGTGAATCAGAGACTAGCGGGACCTACGAGCAGTACTTC.